The 4 T cell receptor beta chains below all came from one sample that was sequenced in a study of blood T cell repertoires in COVID-19. The protocol was immunoSEQ multiplex PCR, while the TCRdb copy is restricted to in-frame clones and leaves out a portion. The sample has about 290,000 clones; approximately 90% are singletons. The sequenced sample was peripheral blood. These TCRs come from a middle-aged man with acute or convalescent COVID-19.

The J gene is TRBJ2-3, the V gene TRBV18; 8 bases agree with TRBD2. V lost 0 bases to trimming and J lost 7 bases; unmatched junction nucleotides: 6. This CDR3 has 15 amino acids. CDR1 is KGHSH and CDR2 is LQKENI in the germline V gene. CDR3 DNA: TGTGCCAGCTCACCACCGGGACTAGACGCGAATACGCAGTATTTT. This translates into CASSPPGLDANTQYF.

CDR3 amino acids: CASSPGVESTQYF. As DNA, the CDR3 is TGTGCCAGCAGCCCGGGGGTGGAGTCTACGCAGTATTTT. This sequence joins TRBV7-3 and TRBJ2-3; a weak D match, TRBD2 (6 bases). Germline V lookup: CDR1 SGHTA, CDR2 FQGTGA. The V gene lost 5 bases and the J gene lost 8 bases, with 14 bases spanning the gap. This CDR3 is built from 13 residues.

A few counts support this clone. The rearrangement uses TRBV5-5 and TRBJ2-1; D may be TRBD2 (5 bases). The germline CDR1 and CDR2 sequences are SGHKS and YYEKEE (reference sequence). Trimming took 0 bases from V and 5 from J, leaving 12 bases between them. CDR3 length equals 15 residues. CDR3 residues: CASSLGTGMHNEQFF. The CDR3 DNA is TGTGCCAGCAGCTTGGGGACTGGAATGCACAATGAGCAGTTCTTC.

For this clone: A much larger clone differs by one base, so this may be a read error. The rearrangement links TRBV7-7 to TRBJ1-1, with TRBD1 identical over 7 bases. The CDR3 is 13 residues long. J lost 1 base, V lost 5 bases, and 1 base had no gene match. The germline gives CDR1 SSHAT, CDR2 FNYEAQ (reference sequence). CDR3 loop: CASSRDRNTEAFF. The CDR3 DNA sequence: TGTGCCAGCAGCCGGGACAGGAACACTGAAGCTTTCTTT.